This TCR beta chain was documented in a study of CD8+CD57+ T cells in acquired aplastic anemia. At the level of the study: CD4+ and CD8+ cells, once sorted, gave DNA averaging around 3.2 ug.

Genomic DNA templated the TCR beta VDJ and CDR3 profiling. TCRdb processed the reads anew with MiXCR; each CDR3 protein has one entry. This repertoire shows about 290,000 distinct CDR3 sequences, roughly 59% found once; its top ten account for around 1.2%. Notes on this clonotype: As yet, its antigen is unknown. At one end the junction does not follow the germline gene, possibly because of a read error.

Before being chosen for sequencing, patients had shown CD8+CD57+ cell expansion by flow cytometry. Patients, without exception, had severe acquired aplastic anemia. Study outcomes and limitations: Comparison of patients with controls identified approximately 28 shared CD8+ CDR3 sequences. In CD8+ cells, Simpson's diversity showed no significant difference between patients and controls.

CDR3 length: 15 residues. Per germline, CDR1 KGHDR and CDR2 SFDVKD. The sample was sorted CD4+, CD8+, or CD8+CD57+ T cells (not recorded which) from PBMCs. This receptor was obtained from a human donor with aplastic anemia. The chain combines TRBV24-1 with TRBJ2-7, with TRBD1 as a possible D gene (6 bases). The CDR3 loop is CATSEKGEYRYEKYF. DNA of the CDR3: TGTGCCACCAGTGAAAAGGGGGAATATAGGTACGAGAAGTACTTC.